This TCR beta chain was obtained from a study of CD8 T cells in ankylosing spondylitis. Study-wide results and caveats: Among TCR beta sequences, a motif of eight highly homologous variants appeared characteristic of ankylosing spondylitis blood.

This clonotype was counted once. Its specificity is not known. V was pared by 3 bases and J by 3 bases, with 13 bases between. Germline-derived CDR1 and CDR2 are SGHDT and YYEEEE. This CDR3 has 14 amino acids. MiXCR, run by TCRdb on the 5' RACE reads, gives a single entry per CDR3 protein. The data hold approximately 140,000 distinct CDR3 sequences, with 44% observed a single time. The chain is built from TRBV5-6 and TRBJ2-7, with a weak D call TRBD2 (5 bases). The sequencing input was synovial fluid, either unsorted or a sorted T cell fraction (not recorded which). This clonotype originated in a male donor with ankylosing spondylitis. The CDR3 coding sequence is TGTGCCAGCAGCTCCGGGGTCCTCTGCTACGAGCAGTACTTC. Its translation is CASSSGVLCYEQYF.